The 17 T cell receptor beta chains below come from one sample, sequenced in a study of T cells in Graves' hyperthyroidism and ophthalmopathy. RNA transcripts yielded amplified TCR beta CDR3 regions. Primed by the HTBI set, a first-round RT-PCR was run on the TCR CDR3. TCRdb reanalysed the multiplex PCR reads using MiXCR and keeps one entry per CDR3 protein. Of 340,000 or so distinct CDR3 sequences in the sample, roughly 17% were seen once. Source material: blood. The receptor set was obtained from a man aged 25-40 years with Graves' hyperthyroidism.

CDR3 bases: TGCGCCAGCAGCCAAGCATCTAGCGGTAACTACGAGCAGTACTTC. Translated, it gives CASSQASSGNYEQYF. The rearrangement joins TRBV4-1 to TRBJ2-7; 7 positions agree with TRBD2. The V segment lost 1 base and the J segment 3 bases; nucleotides outside the gene matches: 6. The CDR3 is 15 residues long. Germline V gene data show CDR1 as MGHRA and CDR2 as YSYEKL.

J is TRBJ2-3 and V is TRBV5-5; D remains unclear. The CDR3 is 15 amino acids. Trimming took 0 bases from V and 3 from J, leaving 11 bases between them. The germline CDR1 and CDR2 sequences are SGHKS and YYEKEE (reference sequence). The CDR3 DNA sequence: TGTGCCAGCAGCTTGGACACGTCGCCTACAGATACGCAGTATTTT. Amino acids: CASSLDTSPTDTQYF.

This clonotype was detected a few times. CDR3 DNA: TGCGCCAGCAGCTCAAACGCTGGGGCCAACGTCCTGACTTTC. Residues: CASSSNAGANVLTF. The chain joins TRBV5-1 to TRBJ2-6, with D unclear. Trimming cost V 3 bases and J 2 bases, with 6 bases left between them. CDR1 is SGHRS, CDR2 YFSETQ, per germline. This CDR3 comprises 14 residues.

About this clonotype itself: A junction end diverges from the germline sequence, so it may reflect a read error. This chain connects TRBV5-1 to TRBJ2-1; D gene uncertain. Germline lookup yields CDR1 SGHRS and CDR2 YFSETQ. The CDR3 has 13 residues. The CDR3 here is CASSTASSHEQFF. CDR3 nucleotide sequence: TGTGCCAGCAGCACGGCTAGTAGCCATGAGCAGTTCTTC. Looking up the rest from reference TRBV5-1 and TRBJ2-1 gives the full variable domain: KAGVTQTPRYLIKTRGQQVTLSCSPISGHRSVSWYQQTPGQGLQFLFEYFSETQRNKGNFPGRFSGRQFSNSRSEMNVSTLELGDSALYLCASSTASSHEQFFGPGTRLTVL.

The sample holds many counts of this clonotype. The V call is TRBV3-1, the J call TRBJ2-1, with D hard to call. This CDR3 is built from 16 residues. Germline lookup yields CDR1 LGHDT and CDR2 YNNKEL (reference sequence). With 3 bases removed from V and 7 bases from J, the gap between germline ends came to 19 bases. CDR3 sequence: CASSHHLEPPGNEQFF. CDR3 DNA: TGTGCCAGCAGCCACCATCTAGAACCTCCCGGGAATGAGCAGTTCTTC.

The J gene is TRBJ2-1, the V gene TRBV19, with D possibly matching TRBD2 (6 bases). The CDR3 spans 15 residues. Trimming removed 4 bases from V and 8 bases from J, with 18 bases in between. The germline V gene has CDR1 LNHDA and CDR2 SQIVND (reference sequence). CDR3 sequence: CASSKVREIHDEQFF. CDR3 nucleotides: TGTGCCAGTAGTAAGGTCCGGGAGATTCACGATGAGCAGTTCTTC.

This clonotype was seen ten or more times. The chain combines TRBV11-3 with TRBJ2-1, with 10 bases that match TRBD1. V gave up 5 bases and J gave up 8 bases; unmatched junction bases: 6. The CDR3 runs 14 residues. Germline lookup yields CDR1 SGHNT and CDR2 YENEEA. The CDR3 reads CASSLDRGLDEQFF. The CDR3 DNA is TGTGCCAGCAGCCTCGACAGGGGGCTGGATGAGCAGTTCTTC.

The genes are TRBV12-3 or TRBV12-4 and TRBJ2-7; no clear D. The germline V and J ends were trimmed by 4 bases and 7 bases, with 23 bases remaining between them. The CDR3 loop spans 16 amino acids. The CDR3 region is CASSYSRRMAPREQYF. CDR3 in DNA: TGTGCCAGCAGTTACTCACGTCGCATGGCCCCCCGGGAGCAGTACTTC.

The chain combines TRBV29-1 with TRBJ2-7, with D uncertain. This CDR3 has 15 amino acids. The germline gives CDR1 SQVTM, CDR2 ANQGSEA. Trimming left V 6 bases short and J 2 bases short, with 20 bases between. CDR3 coding DNA: TGCAGCGTGACCCAGGCGAGTCCCCTCCCCTACGAGCAGTACTTC. Amino acid sequence: CSVTQASPLPYEQYF.

At least ten counts were recorded for this clonotype. The V and J genes are TRBV2 and TRBJ2-4, with D possibly TRBD2 on 5 matching bases. The germline V gene encodes CDR1 SNHLY and CDR2 FYNNEI. V lost 8 bases and J 6 bases, leaving 11 bases between the germline ends. The CDR3 contains 12 residues. The CDR3 DNA follows: TGTGCCAGCTCGGCAGAGGGAAACATTCAGTACTTC. Amino acid sequence: CASSAEGNIQYF.

The rearrangement joins TRBV20-1 to TRBJ2-7; D is unclear. V shed 4 bases and J shed 1 base, with 11 bases lying between them. Germline V gives CDR1 DFQATT, CDR2 SNEGSKA (reference sequence). CDR3 length: 13 amino acids. CDR3 bases: TGCAGTGCTAAGTCCGACGATTCCTACGAGCAGTACTTC. Protein: CSAKSDDSYEQYF.

This clonotype was counted ten times or more. This rearrangement joins TRBV6-1 to TRBJ2-3; 11 bases map to TRBD2. After removal of 2 bases from V and 4 bases from J, the junction contained 2 bases not matched to a gene. This CDR3 has 15 amino acids. The V gene's germline CDR1 is MNHNS and CDR2 SASEGT. CDR3 protein: CASSELAGGPDTQYF. The CDR3 DNA is TGTGCCAGCAGTGAATTAGCGGGAGGGCCAGATACGCAGTATTTT.

This clonotype was found a few times. The chain has TRBV19 and TRBJ2-3; 7 bases match TRBD2. The germline gives CDR1 LNHDA, CDR2 SQIVND (reference sequence). Trimming cost V 5 bases and J 2 bases; bases outside gene matches: 10. The CDR3 covers 16 residues. This CDR3 reads CASSPASGLPTDTQYF. The CDR3 DNA reads as TGTGCCAGTAGTCCTGCTAGCGGATTACCCACAGATACGCAGTATTTT.

J is TRBJ1-2 and V is TRBV15, with a tentative D call TRBD1 (6 bases). V was pared by 1 base and J by 3 bases, with 9 bases between. Germline V CDR1 and CDR2: LNHNV, YYDKDF (reference sequence). The CDR3 has 14 residues. CDR3 sequence: CATSRGTAHYGYTF. CDR3 nucleotide sequence: TGTGCCACCAGCAGAGGGACAGCCCACTATGGCTACACCTTC.

The sample holds many counts of this clonotype. V and J are TRBV3-1 and TRBJ2-1, with a weak D call TRBD2 (5 bases). This CDR3 contains 14 residues. V lost 7 bases, J lost 9 bases, and 19 bases lay in between. Germline CDR1 LGHDT, CDR2 YNNKEL (reference sequence). The CDR3 region is CASTPLRASSEQFF. CDR3 DNA: TGTGCCAGCACTCCCTTGAGGGCTAGCAGTGAGCAGTTCTTC.

The rearrangement links TRBV6-1 to TRBJ2-2; D gene uncertain. V was shortened by 2 bases and J by 5 bases, with 12 bases between the two germline ends. Germline V gene sequence: CDR1 MNHNS, CDR2 SASEGT. CDR3 length equals 15 residues. Here the CDR3 DNA reads TGTGCCAGCAGTGAAAAGGCGGCAAGAACCGGGGAGCTGTTTTTT. Encoded protein: CASSEKAARTGELFF.

This clonotype was seen a handful of times. This chain links TRBV27 with TRBJ2-1; no reliable D call. Between the trimmed V and J ends, which lost 5 bases and 3 bases, there was a span of 20 bases. The CDR3 has 17 residues. Germline V gives CDR1 MNHEY, CDR2 SMNVEV (reference sequence). CDR3 in amino acids: CASSRLIDKPDYNEQFF. Here the CDR3 DNA reads TGTGCCAGCAGTCGGTTAATCGATAAGCCAGACTACAATGAGCAGTTCTTC.